This T cell receptor (beta chain) was identified in a study of T cell responses to AZD1222 COVID-19 vaccine. TCRdb's table, derived via immunoSEQ multiplex PCR, lists solely in-frame clones and lacks some. This table holds roughly 200,000 clones, around 94% found once. Study-level points and caveats: Per reports, nearly half of all spike-specific TCRs target regions that are unmutated in variants. Elevations in Spike-specific TCR breadth and depth followed administration of two AZD1222 doses.

With respect to this clone: Its antigen is unknown.

This CDR3 contains 14 residues. Between the trimmed V and J ends, which lost 3 bases and 3 bases, there was a span of 11 bases. Germline assignment: CDR1 KGHSH and CDR2 LQKENI. The sample here was peripheral blood, taken 28 days after the second dose of the MenACWY control vaccine. The clonotype was recovered from an adult who received the MenACWY meningococcal vaccine as a control. The gene calls are TRBV18 and TRBJ2-5, with D perhaps being TRBD1 or TRBD2 (6 bases each). The CDR3 DNA follows: TGTGCCAGCTCACCGTCTAGGGGGGAAGAGACCCAGTACTTC. Translating it yields CASSPSRGEETQYF.